A selection of T cell receptor beta chains follows, all from one sample in a study of T-cell reconstitution after alpha-beta-depleted transplantation in children. TCRdb passed the PCR reads through MiXCR, listing each CDR3 protein once. The sample contains roughly 350,000 distinct CDR3 sequences, roughly 16% of which appear only once. The material sequenced was PBMCs, mostly from graft donor cells, taken 360 days after TCRalphabeta/CD19-depleted stem cell transplant. The receptors derive from a male patient under 10 years old who had a stem cell transplant for acute lymphoblastic leukemia, so the T cells may come from the graft donor. Both conserved end residues are part of each CDR3. D genes are given only for firm matches. The size field is filled for only some rows; it gives once, few, many or a size class.

D,V,size,J,DNA,CDR3
-,TRBV6-1,few,TRBJ1-3,TGTGCCAGCAGACCAACAGGGGGAAACACCATATATTTT,CASRPTGGNTIYF
-,TRBV12-3/TRBV12-4,many,TRBJ1-1,TGTGCCAGCAGCCTCGCGGGGAGGACTGAAGCTTTCTTT,CASSLAGRTEAFF
TRBD2,TRBV6-2/TRBV6-3,few,TRBJ2-7,TGTGCCAGCACCTACGCGGCTAGCGGGGCCGGGGCCTACGAGCAGTACTTC,CASTYAASGAGAYEQYF
TRBD1,TRBV2,few,TRBJ2-5,TGTGCCAGCAGCCTCGACAGGGGCCGCCAAGAGACCCAGTACTTC,CASSLDRGRQETQYF
-,TRBV10-3,few,TRBJ1-1,TGTGCCATCAGTCCTGTCCGGGGGGCGAACACTGAAGCTTTCTTT,CAISPVRGANTEAFF
-,TRBV12-3/TRBV12-4,-,TRBJ1-3,TGTGCCAGCACTCCACAGGGAAACACCATATATTTT,CASTPQGNTIYF
TRBD2,TRBV20-1,few,TRBJ2-3,TGCAGTGCCTATCGGACTAGCGGGATTTGGGCAGATACGCAGTATTTT,CSAYRTSGIWADTQYF
-,TRBV6-2/TRBV6-3,few,TRBJ2-3,TGTGCCAGCAGTTACTCGAAAGCGCGGGGCAGCACAGATACGCAGTATTTT,CASSYSKARGSTDTQYF
TRBD2,TRBV4-3,-,TRBJ2-2,TGCGCCAGCAGCCAGAGCGCCCGGGGACTAGCGGGAGTTGGCGGGGAGCTGTTTTTT,CASSQSARGLAGVGGELFF
TRBD1,TRBV9,-,TRBJ2-4,TGTGCCAGCAGCGTAGAGATGACAGGGGCAAGGGACATTCAGTACTTC,CASSVEMTGARDIQYF
TRBD2,TRBV4-2,many,TRBJ2-5,TGTGCCAGCAGCCAAGCAAGAACGACTAGCGGGAGGGCCCCGGAGACCCAGTACTTC,CASSQARTTSGRAPETQYF
TRBD2,TRBV25-1,-,TRBJ2-2,TGTGCCAGCAGTGATTGGGTAGCGGGAAACACCGGGGAGCTGTTTTTT,CASSDWVAGNTGELFF
TRBD2,TRBV4-3,many,TRBJ2-7,TGCGCCAGCAGCCGTGGACTAGCGGGAGGCGAATCCTACGAGCAGTACTTC,CASSRGLAGGESYEQYF
TRBD2,TRBV5-1,-,TRBJ2-3,TGCGCCAGCAGCTTGGCCGTGGCGGGAGGGCCGAGAGATACGCAGTATTTT,CASSLAVAGGPRDTQYF
TRBD1,TRBV4-2,-,TRBJ2-7,TGTGCCAGCAGCCAAGGGACAGGGGTCCCTAGCTTGTGGTCCTACGAGCAGTACTTC,CASSQGTGVPSLWSYEQYF
TRBD2,TRBV18,-,TRBJ2-7,TGTGCCAGCTCACCACAGGCCCCCCGGACTAGCGGGATCAACGAGCAGTACTTC,CASSPQAPRTSGINEQYF
-,TRBV10-1,-,TRBJ2-2,TGCGCCAGCAGTGGCGCCACAGAATCGAACACCGGGGAGCTGTTTTTT,CASSGATESNTGELFF
TRBD2,TRBV7-2,-,TRBJ2-1,TGTGCCAGCCTCCGCACGAGCGGGAGGGTCTTGAATGAGCAGTTCTTC,CASLRTSGRVLNEQFF
TRBD1,TRBV12-3/TRBV12-4,many,TRBJ2-4,TGTGCCAGCAGTCCCCGGGACAGGAGCCTAGCCAAAAACATTCAGTACTTC,CASSPRDRSLAKNIQYF
-,TRBV28,-,TRBJ2-1,TGTGCCAGCAGTTTAGATGGTCCAGGACTCAGGAATGAGCAGTTCTTC,CASSLDGPGLRNEQFF
-,TRBV5-1,few,TRBJ2-6,TGCGCCAGCAGCTTAGACAGGGCCAACGTCCTGACTTTC,CASSLDRANVLTF
TRBD2,TRBV20-1,few,TRBJ2-7,TGCAGTGCTAGAATGGCGGGAGGCGTCGAGCAGTACTTC,CSARMAGGVEQYF
-,TRBV12-3/TRBV12-4,few,TRBJ1-2,TGTGCCAGCAGTTTAGCGTCGGGGGCCTATGGCTACACCTTC,CASSLASGAYGYTF
-,TRBV28,many,TRBJ2-4,TGTGCCAGCACTTCGGTCAAAAACATTCAGTACTTC,CASTSVKNIQYF
TRBD2,TRBV29-1,few,TRBJ2-1,TGCAGCGTTGAAGGTTCGGCTAGCGGGAGGCTTAGCTCCTACAATGAGCAGTTCTTC,CSVEGSASGRLSSYNEQFF
-,TRBV4-2,few,TRBJ2-3,TGTGCCAGCAGTTCCCGCGACAAAGATACGCAGTATTTT,CASSSRDKDTQYF
TRBD2,TRBV7-3,few,TRBJ2-1,TGTGCCAGCAGCTTAACGCCTAGCGGGAGGTGGAGAGAGCAGTTCTTC,CASSLTPSGRWREQFF
-,TRBV4-3,-,TRBJ1-1,TGCGCCAGCAGCCAAGAACCGGGTCTGGGCACTGAAGCTTTCTTT,CASSQEPGLGTEAFF
-,TRBV7-8,few,TRBJ1-1,TGTGCCAGCAGCTTAGACGTGTGGGCCCCAAACACTGAAGCTTTCTTT,CASSLDVWAPNTEAFF
TRBD2,TRBV15,few,TRBJ2-3,TGTGCCACCAGCAGAGATGGGAGCGGGAGTTCAGATACGCAGTATTTT,CATSRDGSGSSDTQYF
-,TRBV20-1,few,TRBJ2-1,TGCAGTGCTAGAAGGTACTCAAGTAGTACGCTGCATGAGCAGTTCTTC,CSARRYSSSTLHEQFF
TRBD2,TRBV28,-,TRBJ2-5,TGTGCCAGCAGTTTGCCCCTAGGGCGGGAGGGAAGCCAAGAGACCCAGTACTTC,CASSLPLGREGSQETQYF
-,TRBV7-9,-,TRBJ1-1,TGTGCCAGCAGTCTAAATGGGGGGAGAAAGACTGAAGCTTTCTTT,CASSLNGGRKTEAFF
-,TRBV20-1,few,TRBJ2-5,TGCAGTGCTACCTACAGGGAACGAGAGACCCAGTACTTC,CSATYRERETQYF
-,TRBV4-2,many,TRBJ2-1,TGTGCCAGCAGCCAAGCGATTGGCGGGCGCTCCTACAATGAGCAGTTCTTC,CASSQAIGGRSYNEQFF
TRBD2,TRBV27,few,TRBJ2-7,TGTGCCAGCAGTTTCTGGAGCGGGAGAACCTACGAGCAGTACTTC,CASSFWSGRTYEQYF
-,TRBV29-1,few,TRBJ2-5,TGCAGCGTTCCCGCCTCACAGGCCTACCAAGAGACCCAGTACTTC,CSVPASQAYQETQYF
-,TRBV12-3/TRBV12-4,-,TRBJ2-5,TGTGCCAGCAGTTTCACCACAGATGAAGAGACCCAGTACTTC,CASSFTTDEETQYF
-,TRBV20-1,few,TRBJ2-2,TGCAGTGCTAGAGAGGGGACGGCTGGCGGGGAGCTGTTTTTT,CSAREGTAGGELFF
-,TRBV5-1,-,TRBJ2-3,TGCGCCAGCAGTGGGCCGTTACTCAACACAGATACGCAGTATTTT,CASSGPLLNTDTQYF
-,TRBV21-1,many,TRBJ2-1,TGTGCCAGCAGCAAAGCGGCGACAGGGCGCTACAATGAGCAGTTCTTC,CASSKAATGRYNEQFF
-,TRBV4-1,few,TRBJ2-7,TGCGCCAGCAGCCAAGAGGAACGGGGGAGTTACGAGCAGTACTTC,CASSQEERGSYEQYF
-,TRBV4-2,few,TRBJ1-1,TGTGCCAGCAGCCAAGCCTCCGGGGGCCTCGAAGCTTTCTTT,CASSQASGGLEAFF
TRBD2,TRBV6-2/TRBV6-3,-,TRBJ2-3,TGTGCCAGCAGTTCGACTAGCGGGAGTGCTGATACGCAGTATTTT,CASSSTSGSADTQYF
-,TRBV5-1,few,TRBJ2-3,TGCGCCAGCAGCGCCGCAGTACCGCAGACAGATACGCAGTATTTT,CASSAAVPQTDTQYF
-,TRBV15,many,TRBJ2-1,TGTGCCACCAGCGGGCCATTGTGGAGCGACTACAATGAGCAGTTCTTC,CATSGPLWSDYNEQFF
TRBD2,TRBV20-1,-,TRBJ2-1,TGCAGTGCTAGGGGCCAGCGGGGACACAATGAGCAGTTCTTC,CSARGQRGHNEQFF
TRBD2,TRBV9,-,TRBJ2-1,TGTGCCAGCAGCGTAGCCTCGGGACTAGCGGGTCGAAGCTCCTACAATGAGCAGTTCTTC,CASSVASGLAGRSSYNEQFF
TRBD2,TRBV5-1,few,TRBJ2-7,TGCGCCAGCAGCAATAGCGGGGCGGAGCAGTACTTC,CASSNSGAEQYF
-,TRBV2,many,TRBJ2-5,TGTGCCAGTAGAGACACCAATAATGTAGAGACCCAGTACTTC,CASRDTNNVETQYF
-,TRBV12-3/TRBV12-4,few,TRBJ1-2,TGTGCCAGCAGTTTTCAGGCAGGAAACTATGGCTACACCTTC,CASSFQAGNYGYTF